The T cell receptor beta chain under discussion was sequenced for a study of blood T cell repertoires in COVID-19. The CDR3 consists of 15 residues. From germline, CDR1 is SGHTA and CDR2 FQGNSA. V lost 1 base and J lost 8; bases outside the gene matches: 8. Repertoires were generated with immunoSEQ multiplex PCR, while TCRdb's copy carries only in-frame clones and drops some. The repertoire has approximately 35,000 clones, about 81% of them found once; the top ten carry around 40%. This sequence originates from a man older than 75 with acute or convalescent COVID-19. The sample taken for sequencing was peripheral blood. J is TRBJ1-2 and V is TRBV7-2, with 9 bases aligning to TRBD1. CDR3 loop: CASSLGLGTGWGYTF. The CDR3 bases are TGTGCCAGCAGCTTAGGGTTAGGGACAGGGTGGGGCTACACCTTC.